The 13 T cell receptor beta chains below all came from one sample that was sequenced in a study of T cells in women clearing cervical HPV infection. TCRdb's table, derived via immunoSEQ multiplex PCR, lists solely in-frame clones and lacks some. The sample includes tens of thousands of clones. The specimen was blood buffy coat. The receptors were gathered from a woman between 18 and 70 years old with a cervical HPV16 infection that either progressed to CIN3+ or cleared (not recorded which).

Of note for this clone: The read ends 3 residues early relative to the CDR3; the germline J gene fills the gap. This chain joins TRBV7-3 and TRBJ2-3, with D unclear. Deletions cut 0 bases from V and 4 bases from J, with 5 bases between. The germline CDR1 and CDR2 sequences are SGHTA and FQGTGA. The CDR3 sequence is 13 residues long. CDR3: CASSLTYSDTQYF. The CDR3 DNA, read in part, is TGTGCCAGCAGCTTAACCTACTCAGATACG.

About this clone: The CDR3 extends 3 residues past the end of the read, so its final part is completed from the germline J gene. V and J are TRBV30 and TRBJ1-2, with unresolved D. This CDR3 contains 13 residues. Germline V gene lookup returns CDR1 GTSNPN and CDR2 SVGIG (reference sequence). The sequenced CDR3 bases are TGTGCCTGGGTTCTCGCAGGCCCGAAGGGC. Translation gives CAWVLAGPKG. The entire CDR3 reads CAWVLAGPKGYTF.

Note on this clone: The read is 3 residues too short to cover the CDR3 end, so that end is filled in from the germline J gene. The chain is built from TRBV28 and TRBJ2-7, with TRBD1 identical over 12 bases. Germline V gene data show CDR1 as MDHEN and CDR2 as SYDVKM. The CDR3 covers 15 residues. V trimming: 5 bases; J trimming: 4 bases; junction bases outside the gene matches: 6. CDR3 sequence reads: CASSPQGQGAYEQYF. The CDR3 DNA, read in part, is TGTGCCAGCAGTCCCCAGGGACAGGGGGCATACGAG.

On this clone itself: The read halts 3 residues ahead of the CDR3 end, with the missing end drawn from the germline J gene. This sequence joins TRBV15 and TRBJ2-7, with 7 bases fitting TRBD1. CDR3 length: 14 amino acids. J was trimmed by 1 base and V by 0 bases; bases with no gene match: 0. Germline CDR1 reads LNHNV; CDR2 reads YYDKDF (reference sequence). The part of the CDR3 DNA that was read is TGTGCCACCAGCAGAGAGACAGGGTCCTACGAG. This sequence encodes CATSRETGSYE. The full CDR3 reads CATSRETGSYEQYF.

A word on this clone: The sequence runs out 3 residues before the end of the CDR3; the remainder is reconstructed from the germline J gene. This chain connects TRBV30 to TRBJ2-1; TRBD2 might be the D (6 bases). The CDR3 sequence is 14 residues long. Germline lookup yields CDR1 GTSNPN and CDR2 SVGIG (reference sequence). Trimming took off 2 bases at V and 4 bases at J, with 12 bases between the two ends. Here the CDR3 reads CAWSRGTEYNEQFF. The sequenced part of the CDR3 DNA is TGTGCCTGGAGTCGGGGGACTGAATACAATGAG.

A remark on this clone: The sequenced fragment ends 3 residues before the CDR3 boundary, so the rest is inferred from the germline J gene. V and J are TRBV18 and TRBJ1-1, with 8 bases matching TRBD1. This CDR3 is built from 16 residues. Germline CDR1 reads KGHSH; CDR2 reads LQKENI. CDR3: CASSPVTGEYQETAFF. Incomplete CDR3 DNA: TGTGCCAGCTCACCAGTGACAGGGGAATACCAAGAGACA.

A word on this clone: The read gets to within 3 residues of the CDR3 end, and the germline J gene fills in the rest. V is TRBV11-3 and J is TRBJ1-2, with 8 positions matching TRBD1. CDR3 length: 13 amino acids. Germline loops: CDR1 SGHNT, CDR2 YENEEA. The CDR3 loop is CASSYTTGEDYTF. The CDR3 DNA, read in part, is TGTGCCAGCAGCTACACGACAGGGGAAGAC.

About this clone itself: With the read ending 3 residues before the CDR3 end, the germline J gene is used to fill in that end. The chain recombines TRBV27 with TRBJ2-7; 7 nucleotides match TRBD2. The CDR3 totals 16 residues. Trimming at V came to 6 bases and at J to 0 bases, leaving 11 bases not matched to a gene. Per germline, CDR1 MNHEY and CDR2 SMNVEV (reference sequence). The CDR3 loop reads CASSEGLAVFSYEQYF. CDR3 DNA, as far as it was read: TGTGCCAGCAGCGAGGGGCTAGCGGTGTTCTCCTACGAG.

The CDR3 region is CASSQDQTGATGELFF. The CDR3 DNA, read in part, is TGCGCCAGCAGCCAAGATCAGACAGGGGCCACCGGGGAG. V and J are TRBV4-1 and TRBJ2-2; 8 bases line up with TRBD1. The sequenced fragment ends 3 residues before the CDR3 boundary, so the rest is inferred from the germline J gene. Germline V gene data show CDR1 as MGHRA and CDR2 as YSYEKL. The V and J ends lost 0 bases and 4 bases, in that order; junction bases with no gene match: 4. The CDR3 has 16 amino acids.

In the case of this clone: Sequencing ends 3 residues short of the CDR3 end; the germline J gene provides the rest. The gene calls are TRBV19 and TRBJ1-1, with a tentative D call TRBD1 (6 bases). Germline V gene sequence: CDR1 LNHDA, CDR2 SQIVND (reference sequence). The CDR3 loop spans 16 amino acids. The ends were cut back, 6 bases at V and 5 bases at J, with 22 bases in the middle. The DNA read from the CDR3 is TGTGCCAGTAGAGGTTCGGGGGGCAACCCCGGGACTGAA. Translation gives CASRGSGGNPGTE. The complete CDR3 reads CASRGSGGNPGTEAFF.

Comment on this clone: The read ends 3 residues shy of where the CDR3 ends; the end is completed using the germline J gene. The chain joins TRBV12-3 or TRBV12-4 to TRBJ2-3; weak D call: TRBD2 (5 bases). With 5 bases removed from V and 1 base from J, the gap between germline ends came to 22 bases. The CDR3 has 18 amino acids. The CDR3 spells CASSPTPRASFGTDTQYF. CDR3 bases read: TGTGCCAGCAGTCCGACCCCTCGAGCTAGCTTTGGCACAGATACG.

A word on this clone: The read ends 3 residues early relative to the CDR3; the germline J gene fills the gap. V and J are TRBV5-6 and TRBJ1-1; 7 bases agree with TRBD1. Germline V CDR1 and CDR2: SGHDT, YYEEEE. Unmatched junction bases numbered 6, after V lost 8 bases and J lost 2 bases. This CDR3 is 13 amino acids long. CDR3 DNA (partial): TGTGCCAGTCGAAGACAGGGTAACACTGAA. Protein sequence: CASRRQGNTE. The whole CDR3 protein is CASRRQGNTEAFF.

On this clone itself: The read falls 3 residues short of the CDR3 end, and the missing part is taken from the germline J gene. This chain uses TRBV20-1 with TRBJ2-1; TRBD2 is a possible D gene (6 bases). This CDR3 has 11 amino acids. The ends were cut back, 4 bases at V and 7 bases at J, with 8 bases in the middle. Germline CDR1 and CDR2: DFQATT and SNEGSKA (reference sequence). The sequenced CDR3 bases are TGCAGTGCTACGGGGACTAATGAG. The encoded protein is CSATGTNE. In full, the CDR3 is CSATGTNEQFF.